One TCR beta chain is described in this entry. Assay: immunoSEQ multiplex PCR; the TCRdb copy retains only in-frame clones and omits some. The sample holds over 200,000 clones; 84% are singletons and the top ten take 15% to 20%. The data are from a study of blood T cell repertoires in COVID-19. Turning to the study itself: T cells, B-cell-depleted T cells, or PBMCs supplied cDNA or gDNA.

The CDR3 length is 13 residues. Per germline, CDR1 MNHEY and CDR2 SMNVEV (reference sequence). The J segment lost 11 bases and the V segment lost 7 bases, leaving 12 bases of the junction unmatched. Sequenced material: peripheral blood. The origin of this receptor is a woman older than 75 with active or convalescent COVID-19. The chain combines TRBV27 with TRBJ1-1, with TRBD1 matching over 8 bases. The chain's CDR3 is CASTGQGYRWAFF. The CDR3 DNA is TGTGCCAGCACCGGACAGGGCTACCGTTGGGCTTTCTTT.